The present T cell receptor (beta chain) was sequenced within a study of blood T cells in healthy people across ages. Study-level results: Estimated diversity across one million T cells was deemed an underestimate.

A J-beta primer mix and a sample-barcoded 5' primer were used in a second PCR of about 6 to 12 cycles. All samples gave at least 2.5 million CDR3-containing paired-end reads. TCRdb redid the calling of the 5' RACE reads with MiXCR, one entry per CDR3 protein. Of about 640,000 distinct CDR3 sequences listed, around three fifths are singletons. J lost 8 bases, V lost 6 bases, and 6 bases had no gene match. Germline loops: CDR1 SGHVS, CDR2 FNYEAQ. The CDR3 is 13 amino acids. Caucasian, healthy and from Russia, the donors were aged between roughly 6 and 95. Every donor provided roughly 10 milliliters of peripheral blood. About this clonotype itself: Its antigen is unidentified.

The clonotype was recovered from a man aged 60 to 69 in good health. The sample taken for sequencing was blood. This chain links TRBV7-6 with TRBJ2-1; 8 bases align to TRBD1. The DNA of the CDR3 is TGTGCCAGCAGAAGACAGGGGTCGGATGAGCAGTTCTTC. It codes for CASRRQGSDEQFF.